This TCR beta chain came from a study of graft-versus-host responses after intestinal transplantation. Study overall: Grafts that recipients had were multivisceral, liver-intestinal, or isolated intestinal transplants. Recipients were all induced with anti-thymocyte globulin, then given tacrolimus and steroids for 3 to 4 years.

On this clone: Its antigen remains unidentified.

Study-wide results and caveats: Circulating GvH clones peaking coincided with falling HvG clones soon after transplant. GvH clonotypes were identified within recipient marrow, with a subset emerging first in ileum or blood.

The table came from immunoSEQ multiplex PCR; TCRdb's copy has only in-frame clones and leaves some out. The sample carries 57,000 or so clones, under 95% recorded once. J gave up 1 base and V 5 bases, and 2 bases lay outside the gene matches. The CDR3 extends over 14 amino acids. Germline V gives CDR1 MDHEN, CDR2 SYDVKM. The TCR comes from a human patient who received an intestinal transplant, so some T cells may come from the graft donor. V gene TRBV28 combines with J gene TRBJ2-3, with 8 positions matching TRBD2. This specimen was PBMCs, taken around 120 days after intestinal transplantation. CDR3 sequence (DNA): TGTGCCAGCAGTCTCGGGGGGGGCACAGATACGCAGTATTTT. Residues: CASSLGGGTDTQYF. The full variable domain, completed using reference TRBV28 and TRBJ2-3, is DVKVTQSSRYLVKRTGEKVFLECVQDMDHENMFWYRQDPGLGLRLIYFSYDVKMKEKGDIPEGYSVSREKKERFSLILESASTNQTSMYLCASSLGGGTDTQYFGPGTRLTVL.